This is a list of T cell receptor beta chains from one sample in a study of shared clonotypes between healthy human individuals. Clones were read by immunoSEQ multiplex PCR, and TCRdb kept only the in-frame ones, dropping some. The table includes around 1.6 million clones, 95% to 99% detected once. Material: naive CD4+ T cells sorted from blood. Every receptor here comes from a man younger than 40 in good health. Both conserved end residues are part of each CDR3. The size entry is marked missing in some rows and otherwise reads once, few, many or a size class.

clone size	V gene	J gene	CDR3 protein
once	TRBV19	TRBJ1-4	CASKAGPTNEKLFF
few	TRBV5-1	TRBJ2-1	CASSLAILAGVGNEQFF
.	TRBV28	TRBJ2-3	CASSPPPRTDTQYF
once	TRBV28	TRBJ2-7	CASSVPGFPYEQYF
.	TRBV7-9	TRBJ2-3	CASSLRLAGDSDTQYF
.	TRBV18	TRBJ2-3	CASSPTGGSLTDTQYF
.	TRBV5-1	TRBJ2-3	CASSLYVELAGGDTQYF
.	TRBV9	TRBJ2-3	CASSAGLAGTDTQYF
.	TRBV6-6	TRBJ1-1	CASTGRASNTEAFF
.	TRBV27	TRBJ2-7	CASSLVRGQDEQYF
.	TRBV28	TRBJ1-5	CASSPATGNSNQPQHF
once	TRBV15	TRBJ1-5	CATSLLNSNQPQHF
.	TRBV9	TRBJ1-4	CASSVSGGRFEKLFF
.	TRBV7-3	TRBJ2-3	CASSPGAGESGTQYF
once	TRBV9	TRBJ1-1	CASSSTRTEAFF
.	TRBV5-1	TRBJ2-1	CASSLASGTYNEQFF
.	TRBV29-1	TRBJ2-1	CSVHSGRSNEQFF
.	TRBV5-4	TRBJ2-5	CASSLKMEETQYF
.	TRBV28	TRBJ1-2	CASSYAANYGYTF
.	TRBV25-1	TRBJ2-2	CASSEGTGAGTGELFF
.	TRBV11-3	TRBJ2-7	CASSRPGNRGLGEQYF
.	TRBV23-1	TRBJ2-7	CASSPWRGSRMLGEQYF
.	TRBV25-1	TRBJ2-3	CASSEGRRGITDTQYF
.	TRBV7-2	TRBJ1-1	CASRSILREEAFF
.	TRBV19	TRBJ1-5	CASSPPRQGLNQPQHF
.	TRBV5-1	TRBJ2-7	CASSYLDGYYEQYF
once	TRBV5-1	TRBJ2-2	CASSLAARVGTGELFF
.	TRBV14	TRBJ2-5	CASSQDRVLQTQYF
.	TRBV9	TRBJ2-7	CASSVGVPGYEQYF
.	TRBV5-1	TRBJ1-5	CASSLVPHDSLSQPQHF
.	TRBV9	.	CASSYRDLDSEQYF
.	TRBV18	TRBJ2-2	CASSPSLAGVGGELFF
.	TRBV2	TRBJ2-1	CASSADLLGGYEQFF
.	TRBV7-8	TRBJ2-7	CASSLGSVRGTSGSLGEQYF
once	TRBV5-4	TRBJ1-1	CASSLERNTEAFF
.	TRBV27	TRBJ1-4	CASSQRQATNEKLFF
.	TRBV5-1	TRBJ2-7	CASSLDPPRNYEQYF